This T cell receptor beta chain was recorded in a study of cytomegalovirus exposure and HLA in healthy donors (dated by TCRdb to 2017 to 2019). Study-wide context: A later analysis indicated that the 90 to 150 validation repertoires were generated on the platform also employed for the approximately 700 repertoires of the first cohort. The study aimed to test whether cataloging public T cell receptors could reveal signatures of past pathogen exposure. Along with the roughly 610-subject first cohort, a separate validation cohort of over a hundred different subjects was used. To predict cytomegalovirus infection status, the study combined high-throughput TCR immunosequencing, statistical association of individual TCRs with disease status, and machine learning.

Library preparation employed the immunoSEQ multiplex PCR assay. The authors' pipeline ran thus. A statistical classification framework was built for diagnosing cytomegalovirus status from the catalog of TCR beta chain sequences. This is the immuneACCESS table as TCRdb keeps it, with only in-frame sequences that have V and J called. A part of the clones is gone; compared with another copy, unresolved V genes explain less than half, and the rest is unexplained. The V and J calls and clone size are taken from that table; D and trimming were inferred from the DNA. In this sample the table shows 80,000 to 100,000 clones, approximately 90% of which occur a single time. Roughly 3.9% of the sample comes from the top ten. On this clone: The specificity of this receptor is unknown. Within one base of it there is no much larger clone, and no base qualities were kept.

The donors belonged to the validation cohort of approximately 130 subjects, which was separate from the approximately 700-subject first cohort. V is pared back by 1 base and J by 0 bases, with 11 bases lying between the germline termini. Taken from cysteine to phenylalanine, the CDR3 has 16 residues. This entry keeps only the CDR3 DNA: 48 bases, framed from base 1. CDR1 SGHRS and CDR2 YFSETQ are derived from the germline V gene. What the research found in general, with its limitations: Three of the identified cytomegalovirus-associated TCR beta chains were confirmed in vitro to be specific for cytomegalovirus antigens. The authors suggested that the approach could potentially be generalized to other disease states and immunological phenotypes. While some public TCRs were present in many individuals, most TCR sequences turned up only very rarely across donors. In both the original and validation cohorts, the classifier was reported to diagnose cytomegalovirus status with high specificity and sensitivity. The validation cohort had no HLA typing available for a later analysis, so co-occurrence within that cohort was assessed over all 130 or so repertoires. The study gave a list of under 200 TCR beta chains associated with cytomegalovirus. Subsequent analysis determined that TCRs grouped into clusters in the first cohort also showed a tendency toward co-occurrence across the 90 to 150 validation repertoires, and approximately 93% of cluster scores exceeded 0.

The sequence came from a woman aged 30 to 39 in good health and CMV-seronegative. The V and J genes are TRBV5-1 and TRBJ2-1; 5 matching bases give a weak D call of TRBD1. The sample was PBMCs. CDR3 protein: CASSLQGSSSYNEQFF. The DNA sequence is given as TGCGCCAGCAGCTTGCAGGGTTCAAGCTCCTACAATGAGCAGTTCTTC.